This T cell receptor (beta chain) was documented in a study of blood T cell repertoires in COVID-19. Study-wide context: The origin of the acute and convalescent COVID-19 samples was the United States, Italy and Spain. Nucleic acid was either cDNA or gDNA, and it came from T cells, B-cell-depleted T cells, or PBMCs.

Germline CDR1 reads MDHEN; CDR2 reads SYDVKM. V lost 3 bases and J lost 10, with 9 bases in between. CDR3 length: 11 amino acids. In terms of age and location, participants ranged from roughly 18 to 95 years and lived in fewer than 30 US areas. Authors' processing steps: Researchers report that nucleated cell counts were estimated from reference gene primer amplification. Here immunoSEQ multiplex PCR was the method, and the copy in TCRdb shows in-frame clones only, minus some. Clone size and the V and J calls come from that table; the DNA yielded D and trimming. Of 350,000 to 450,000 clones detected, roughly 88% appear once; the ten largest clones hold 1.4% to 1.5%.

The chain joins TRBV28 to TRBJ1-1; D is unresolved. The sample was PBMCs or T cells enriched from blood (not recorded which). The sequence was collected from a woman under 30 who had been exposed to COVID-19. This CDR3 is CASSFGLGAFF. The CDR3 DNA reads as TGTGCCAGCAGTTTTGGTCTCGGAGCTTTCTTT. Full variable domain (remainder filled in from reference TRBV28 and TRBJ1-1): DVKVTQSSRYLVKRTGEKVFLECVQDMDHENMFWYRQDPGLGLRLIYFSYDVKMKEKGDIPEGYSVSREKKERFSLILESASTNQTSMYLCASSFGLGAFFGQGTRLTVV.